Below are 19 T cell receptor beta chains sequenced from a single sample in a study of beta chain features in type 1 diabetes. Whole-study results and caveats: TCRB CDR3 length was moderately but significantly reduced in all four CD4+ subsets of Type 1 diabetes patients.

Of the isolated RNA, all was reverse transcribed, and so the sequenced material was expressed TCRB transcripts. The data were produced by immunoSEQ multiplex PCR, yet TCRdb's version contains in-frame clones alone and is incomplete. In the table there are about 660,000 clones, over 13% of which are singletons. Their antigens are not known. The sequenced material came from naive CD4+ T cells from blood. These receptors originate from a man between 18 and 29 years old with type 1 diabetes.

This clone was seen only a few times. The chain carries TRBV2 and TRBJ1-1, with D unresolved. V was cut by 7 bases and J by 3 bases, with 12 bases left in between. This CDR3 is 13 amino acids long. Germline assignment: CDR1 SNHLY and CDR2 FYNNEI. The CDR3 sequence is CASNRESYTEAFF. CDR3 sequence (DNA): TGTGCCAGCAACCGGGAGAGTTACACTGAAGCTTTCTTT.

The chain is built from TRBV5-1 and TRBJ2-5; D remains unclear. Germline loops: CDR1 SGHRS, CDR2 YFSETQ. The CDR3 is made up of 12 amino acids. Trimming removed 2 bases from V and 5 bases from J, with 7 bases in between. CDR3 coding DNA: TGCGCCAGCAGCTTCGTCAGGGAGACCCAGTACTTC. It encodes CASSFVRETQYF. Combining the CDR3 with reference TRBV5-1 and TRBJ2-5 gives the whole variable domain KAGVTQTPRYLIKTRGQQVTLSCSPISGHRSVSWYQQTPGQGLQFLFEYFSETQRNKGNFPGRFSGRQFSNSRSEMNVSTLELGDSALYLCASSFVRETQYFGPGTRLLVL.

V usage is TRBV18 and J usage is TRBJ2-1; 9 nucleotides match TRBD2. V was clipped by 1 base and J by 7 bases; unmatched bases: 5. Germline CDR1 KGHSH, CDR2 LQKENI. The CDR3 extends over 15 amino acids. The CDR3 DNA is TGTGCCAGCTCACCACTTGGCGGACTAGCGAATGAGCAGTTCTTC. As protein: CASSPLGGLANEQFF. Full variable domain (missing parts from reference TRBV18 and TRBJ2-1): NAGVMQNPRHLVRRRGQEARLRCSPMKGHSHVYWYRQLPEEGLKFMVYLQKENIIDESGMPKERFSAEFPKEGPSILRIQQVVRGDSAAYFCASSPLGGLANEQFFGPGTRLTVL.

This clone was found a few times. This chain joins TRBV30 and TRBJ1-2, with no clear D. This CDR3 has 11 residues. The V end was cut by 5 bases, the J end by 7 bases, with 11 bases between. CDR1 and CDR2 (germline): GTSNPN, SVGIG (reference sequence). This chain's CDR3 is CAWGEGPGYTF. The CDR3, as DNA: TGTGCCTGGGGGGAGGGCCCTGGCTACACCTTC.

A few counts support this clone. This chain links TRBV7-2 with TRBJ2-3; D is ambiguous. The V gene lost 5 bases and the J gene lost 4 bases, with 10 bases spanning the gap. The CDR3 contains 13 residues. Germline loops: CDR1 SGHTA, CDR2 FQGNSA. The CDR3 nucleotides read TGTGCCAGCAGCCGCCCCGGAGCAGATACGCAGTATTTT. Encoded protein: CASSRPGADTQYF.

This clone was counted between two and nine times. V usage is TRBV29-1 and J usage is TRBJ2-1; the D is unclear. Per the germline V gene, CDR1 is SQVTM and CDR2 is ANQGSEA. The CDR3 totals 13 residues. The V end was cut by 6 bases, the J end by 5 bases, with 14 bases between. CDR3 amino acids: CSVAMRLHNEQFF. In DNA form, the CDR3 reads TGCAGCGTCGCTATGAGACTTCACAATGAGCAGTTCTTC.

This clone was seen only a few times. The J gene is TRBJ2-3, the V gene TRBV10-3, with D unresolved. This CDR3 region has 19 residues. The ends were cut back, 0 bases at V and 4 bases at J, with 23 bases in the middle. Germline assignment: CDR1 ENHRY and CDR2 SYGVKD. CDR3 nucleotide sequence: TGTGCCATCAGTGAGTCGTGGGTTGACTCCGGATACTACGCAGATACGCAGTATTTT. Translated, it gives CAISESWVDSGYYADTQYF.

V is TRBV10-3 and J is TRBJ1-2, with 8 nucleotides matching TRBD1. Trimming took 6 bases from V and 2 from J; bases not matched to a gene: 5. The CDR3 has 14 amino acids. Germline loops: CDR1 ENHRY, CDR2 SYGVKD. CDR3 sequence reads: CAIRRTGPNYGYTF. CDR3 DNA: TGTGCCATCAGAAGGACAGGGCCCAACTATGGCTACACCTTC.

This clone was found a few times. This chain joins TRBV14 and TRBJ1-1; D gene uncertain. The CDR3 is 13 residues long. Germline V gives CDR1 SGHDN, CDR2 FVKESK. Trimming took 4 bases from V and 1 from J, leaving 7 bases between them. In nucleotides, the CDR3 is TGTGCCAGCAGCCCCCAGACGAACACTGAAGCTTTCTTT. Translated, it gives CASSPQTNTEAFF.

This clone turned up a few times. Other nucleotide sequences from this sample produce the same CDR3. The V gene is TRBV30, the J gene TRBJ2-5; the D gene is possibly TRBD1 (5 bases). Germline lookup yields CDR1 GTSNPN and CDR2 SVGIG (reference sequence). V shed 0 bases and J shed 3 bases, with 5 bases lying between them. This CDR3 has 12 residues. The CDR3 sequence: CAWSVTEETQYF. The CDR3 nucleotides are TGTGCCTGGAGTGTGACAGAAGAGACCCAGTACTTC.

The chain links TRBV7-6 to TRBJ2-5, with a weak D call TRBD1 (5 bases). This CDR3 has 15 residues. The V end was cut by 4 bases, the J end by 1 base, with 13 bases between. CDR1 is SGHVS and CDR2 is FNYEAQ in the germline V gene. This CDR3 is CASSSITGAQETQYF. CDR3 sequence (DNA): TGTGCCAGCAGCTCGATTACAGGAGCCCAAGAGACCCAGTACTTC.

The CDR3 reads CASSYGLAADNEQFF. CDR3 sequence (DNA): TGTGCCAGCTCATATGGACTAGCGGCCGACAATGAGCAGTTCTTC. The J gene is TRBJ2-1, the V gene TRBV18; 10 positions agree with TRBD2. This CDR3 spans 15 amino acids. Trimming removed 5 bases from V and 5 bases from J; junction bases left unmatched: 6. Per germline, CDR1 KGHSH and CDR2 LQKENI. Full variable domain (outside the CDR3, taken from reference TRBV18 and TRBJ2-1): NAGVMQNPRHLVRRRGQEARLRCSPMKGHSHVYWYRQLPEEGLKFMVYLQKENIIDESGMPKERFSAEFPKEGPSILRIQQVVRGDSAAYFCASSYGLAADNEQFFGPGTRLTVL.

The chain recombines TRBV9 with TRBJ2-3, with no clear D. Germline-derived CDR1 and CDR2 are SGDLS and YYNGEE. V was clipped by 1 base and J by 6 bases, with 9 bases between them. This CDR3 contains 13 residues. CDR3 amino acids: CASSVQVSDTQYF. The CDR3 DNA is TGTGCCAGCAGCGTACAAGTCTCTGATACGCAGTATTTT. The full variable domain, its missing parts supplied by reference TRBV9 and TRBJ2-3, is DSGVTQTPKHLITATGQRVTLRCSPRSGDLSVYWYQQSLDQGLQFLIQYYNGEERAKGNILERFSAQQFPDLHSELNLSSLELGDSALYFCASSVQVSDTQYFGPGTRLTVL.

This clone has a handful of counts. V gene TRBV6-6 combines with J gene TRBJ1-1, with D unresolved. From germline, CDR1 is MNHNY and CDR2 SVGAGI (reference sequence). V was pared by 6 bases and J by 3 bases, with 11 bases between. The CDR3 extends over 13 amino acids. The CDR3 nucleotides are TGTGCCAGCAGACGCGGACCCGACACTGAAGCTTTCTTT. Amino acid sequence: CASRRGPDTEAFF.

This clone has only a few counts. J is TRBJ1-2 and V is TRBV9, with TRBD1 as a possible D gene (5 bases). This CDR3 region has 13 residues. The V end was cut by 4 bases, the J end by 3 bases, with 10 bases between. Germline lookup yields CDR1 SGDLS and CDR2 YYNGEE. CDR3 loop: CASSSQGDYGYTF. The CDR3 region has the DNA TGTGCCAGCAGCTCCCAGGGTGACTATGGCTACACCTTC. The full variable domain, with the rest looked up from reference TRBV9 and TRBJ1-2, is DSGVTQTPKHLITATGQRVTLRCSPRSGDLSVYWYQQSLDQGLQFLIQYYNGEERAKGNILERFSAQQFPDLHSELNLSSLELGDSALYFCASSSQGDYGYTFGSGTRLTVV.

The chain has TRBV5-4 and TRBJ2-5, with 8 bases that match TRBD1. This CDR3 has 13 residues. CDR1 and CDR2 from the germline V gene are SGHNT and YYREEE (reference sequence). The V segment lost 3 bases and the J segment 13 bases; nucleotides outside the gene matches: 11. The CDR3 region is CASSSFGGTGLYF. CDR3 coding DNA: TGTGCCAGCAGCTCATTTGGGGGGACAGGATTGTACTTC.

This clone was counted between two and nine times. The chain joins TRBV6-6 to TRBJ1-4, with D uncertain. Germline V gene sequence: CDR1 MNHNY, CDR2 SVGAGI (reference sequence). There are 14 residues in the CDR3. Deletions cut 4 bases from V and 4 bases from J, with 10 bases between. This chain's CDR3 is CASSSRAFNEKLFF. The CDR3 coding sequence is TGTGCCAGCAGTTCCAGAGCCTTTAATGAAAAACTGTTTTTT.

This clone showed up just a few times. The chain carries TRBV4-3 and TRBJ2-4; D is unresolved. Trimming took off 3 bases at V and 0 bases at J, with 9 bases between the two ends. CDR1 is LGHNA, CDR2 YSLEER, per germline. The CDR3 sequence is 15 residues long. The CDR3 DNA sequence: TGCGCCAGCAGCCAGCGTGACTCAGCCAAAAACATTCAGTACTTC. It encodes CASSQRDSAKNIQYF.

This clone was seen a few times. The chain couples TRBV5-4 to TRBJ2-6; TRBD1 aligns across 11 bases. Germline assignment: CDR1 SGHNT and CDR2 YYREEE (reference sequence). The CDR3 consists of 17 residues. Losses at the gene ends were 4 bases for V and 0 bases for J; bases not matched to a gene: 3. The CDR3 spells CASSQDRGLSGANVLTF. Written as DNA, the CDR3 is TGTGCCAGCAGCCAGGACAGGGGGCTCTCTGGGGCCAACGTCCTGACTTTC.